Listed below are T cell receptor beta chains from one sample, sequenced in a study of response to subunit inactivated influenza vaccine. TCRdb redid the calling of the RT-PCR reads with MiXCR, one entry per CDR3 protein. The sample gives roughly 700,000 distinct CDR3 sequences, about 15% of which show up once; around 7.3% is in the top ten. The material sequenced was PBMCs from blood, taken around 14 days before vaccination. The source is a man aged 45 to 65 who received an inactivated influenza vaccine. Each CDR3 is given with its conserved first and last residue. Fields, in order: J gene, V gene, CDR3 protein.

J: TRBJ2-5
V: TRBV10-3
CDR3: CAIRQGQRVETQYF

J: TRBJ1-2
V: TRBV15
CDR3: CATSREGRRTF

J: TRBJ2-1
V: TRBV20-1
CDR3: CSAKVQGQGANEQFF

J: TRBJ2-7
V: TRBV4-3
CDR3: CASSQDPSGLAGPYEQYF

J: TRBJ2-5
V: TRBV7-9
CDR3: CASTIAGGQETQYF

J: TRBJ1-1
V: TRBV3-1
CDR3: CASSPGRFEAFF

J: TRBJ1-2
V: TRBV3-1
CDR3: CASSPDPFQIRVGYTF

J: TRBJ2-3
V: TRBV5-1
CDR3: CASSLTGTMADTQYF

J: TRBJ2-3
V: TRBV20-1
CDR3: CSASGGTATQYF

J: TRBJ2-7
V: TRBV5-1
CDR3: CASSLANGGSYEQYF

J: TRBJ2-6
V: TRBV28
CDR3: CAAGDGASGANVLTF

J: TRBJ2-4
V: TRBV6-1
CDR3: CASSEWGTANALGNIQYF

J: TRBJ2-1
V: TRBV20-1
CDR3: CSAVGPSGNKEQFF

J: TRBJ2-3
V: TRBV5-1
CDR3: CASSLDPGGSTDTQYF

J: TRBJ1-5
V: TRBV16
CDR3: CASSQSRRNSNQPQHF

J: TRBJ2-7
V: TRBV20-1
CDR3: CSAKDRVFHEQYF

J: TRBJ2-5
V: TRBV20-1
CDR3: CSASFRVGAETQYF

J: TRBJ2-7
V: TRBV7-9
CDR3: CASSRRQTSYEQYF

J: TRBJ2-7
V: TRBV5-1
CDR3: CASSLDREYEQYF

J: TRBJ1-1
V: TRBV2
CDR3: CASSYQTTGTEAFF

J: TRBJ1-6
V: TRBV7-9
CDR3: CASSLGPPREKDSPLHF

J: TRBJ1-6
V: TRBV3-1
CDR3: CASSQGGGRRANSPLHF

J: TRBJ1-4
V: TRBV15
CDR3: CATSKTQRTTNEKLFF

J: TRBJ2-6
V: TRBV12-3/TRBV12-4
CDR3: CASSWSSGANVLTF

J: TRBJ2-3
V: TRBV7-2
CDR3: CASSLGRGSTQYF

J: TRBJ1-6
V: TRBV5-1
CDR3: CASSLETPYSPLHF

J: TRBJ2-1
V: TRBV10-3
CDR3: CAMGGGSTNEQFF

J: TRBJ1-2
V: TRBV29-1
CDR3: CSVDQGRLSGYTF

J: TRBJ2-1
V: TRBV4-1
CDR3: CASSQEGRFEQFF

J: TRBJ2-3
V: TRBV5-1
CDR3: CASSSGTAGDTQYF

J: TRBJ2-1
V: TRBV7-9
CDR3: CASSLSPGTSGTHEQFF

J: TRBJ2-7
V: TRBV11-2
CDR3: CASSLDFSTGVLGEQYF

J: TRBJ2-5
V: TRBV7-8
CDR3: CASSLRRTLETQYF

J: TRBJ2-2
V: TRBV7-3
CDR3: CASSYSGMGTGELFF

J: TRBJ2-7
V: TRBV27
CDR3: CASSSVGTGLYEQYF

J: TRBJ2-7
V: TRBV10-3
CDR3: CAISDRGWYEQYF

J: TRBJ2-3
V: TRBV3-1
CDR3: CASSPQRASGISDTQYF

J: TRBJ2-1
V: TRBV12-3/TRBV12-4
CDR3: CASSFGVRSSYNEQFF

J: TRBJ1-4
V: TRBV30
CDR3: CAWSAREKLFF

J: TRBJ2-7
V: TRBV11-1
CDR3: CASSLRGTSGRASYEQYF

J: TRBJ2-1
V: TRBV7-2
CDR3: CASNSYLGNEQFF

J: TRBJ1-1
V: TRBV7-2
CDR3: CASSFTGTTNTEAFF

J: TRBJ2-7
V: TRBV29-1
CDR3: CSTLDRAYEQYF

J: TRBJ2-1
V: TRBV20-1
CDR3: CSARDPSYNEQFF

J: TRBJ2-1
V: TRBV4-3
CDR3: CASSQAESSYNEQFF

J: TRBJ2-4
V: TRBV5-4
CDR3: CASSLGGGLAKNIQYF

J: TRBJ2-7
V: TRBV20-1
CDR3: CSARKFRDRLLSAEQYF

J: TRBJ2-7
V: TRBV20-1
CDR3: CSARGLPGQRAEQQYF

J: TRBJ2-2
V: TRBV5-4
CDR3: CASSLAGVRTGELFF

J: TRBJ2-1
V: TRBV5-5
CDR3: CASSSFAGEQFF

J: TRBJ2-1
V: TRBV28
CDR3: CASRAPGAYNEQFF

J: TRBJ1-4
V: TRBV7-6
CDR3: CASSRGARQGPNEKLFF

J: TRBJ1-6
V: TRBV9
CDR3: CASSERALGNSPLHF

J: TRBJ1-2
V: TRBV2
CDR3: CASSAWTGFNYGYTF

J: TRBJ2-7
V: TRBV19
CDR3: CASTGTGTSYEQYF